There are a few counts of the clone carrying this T cell receptor (beta chain). Its antigen is undetermined. Germline CDR1 and CDR2: SGHDN and FVKESK. The CDR3 covers 17 residues. Deletions cut 0 bases from V and 5 bases from J, with 16 bases between. TCRdb independently ran MiXCR on the 5' RACE reads; one entry per CDR3 protein. The table has roughly 350,000 distinct CDR3 sequences, 9% seen once; the top ten hold 8.5% to 10%. These data are taken from a study of identical twins. General study points: Twins shared beta out-of-frame sequences in excess, but this excess was weaker. Fewer insertions were carried by abundant cord blood beta clonotypes, but none was seen in memory repertoires. Its conclusions, products of cross-sectional statistical analysis, did not come from following the same donors.

This sequence was found in a woman in her fifties or sixties in good health. J is TRBJ2-2 and V is TRBV14, with D possibly TRBD2 on 5 matching bases. The sample taken for sequencing was naive T cells sorted from blood. The CDR3 loop reads CASSQDRWTGVTGELFF. The CDR3 DNA sequence: TGTGCCAGCAGCCAAGATAGGTGGACTGGGGTGACCGGGGAGCTGTTTTTT.